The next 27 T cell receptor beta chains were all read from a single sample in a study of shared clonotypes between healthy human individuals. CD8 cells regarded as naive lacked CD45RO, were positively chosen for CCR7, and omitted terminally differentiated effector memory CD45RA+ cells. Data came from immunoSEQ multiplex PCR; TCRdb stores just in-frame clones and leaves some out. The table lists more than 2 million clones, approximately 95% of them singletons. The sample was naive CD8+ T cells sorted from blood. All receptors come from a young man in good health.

The CDR3 sequence is CAIRTHLYEQYF. In DNA, the CDR3 is TGTGCCATCAGGACCCACCTTTACGAGCAGTACTTC. This chain connects TRBV10-3 to TRBJ2-7; D is uncertain. The CDR3 extends over 12 amino acids. From germline, CDR1 is ENHRY and CDR2 SYGVKD. V lost 6 bases and J lost 4, with 10 bases in between.

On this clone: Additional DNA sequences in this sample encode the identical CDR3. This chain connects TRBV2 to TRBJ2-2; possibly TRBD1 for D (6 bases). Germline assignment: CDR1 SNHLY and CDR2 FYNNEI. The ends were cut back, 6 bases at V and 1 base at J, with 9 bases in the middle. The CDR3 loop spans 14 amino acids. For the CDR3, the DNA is TGTGCCAGCAGCAGGACAGAGAACACCGGGGAGCTGTTTTTT. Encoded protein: CASSRTENTGELFF.

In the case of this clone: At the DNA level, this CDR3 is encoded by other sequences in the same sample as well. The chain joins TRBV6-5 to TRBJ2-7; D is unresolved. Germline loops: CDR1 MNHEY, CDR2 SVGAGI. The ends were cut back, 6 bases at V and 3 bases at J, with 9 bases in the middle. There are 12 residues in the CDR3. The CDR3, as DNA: TGTGCCAGCAGCCCGGACGGCTACGAGCAGTACTTC. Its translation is CASSPDGYEQYF.

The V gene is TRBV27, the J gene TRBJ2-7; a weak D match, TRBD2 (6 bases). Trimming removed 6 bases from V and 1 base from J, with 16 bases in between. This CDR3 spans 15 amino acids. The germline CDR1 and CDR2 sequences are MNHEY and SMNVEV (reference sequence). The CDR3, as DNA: TGTGCCAGCAGCCCTAGGCCCGCGGGGTCCTACGAGCAGTACTTC. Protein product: CASSPRPAGSYEQYF.

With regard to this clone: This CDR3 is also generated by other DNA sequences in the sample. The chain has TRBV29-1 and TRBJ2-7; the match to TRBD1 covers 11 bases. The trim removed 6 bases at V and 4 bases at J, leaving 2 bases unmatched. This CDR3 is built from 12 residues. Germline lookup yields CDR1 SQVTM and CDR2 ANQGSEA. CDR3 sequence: CSVRDRGYEQYF. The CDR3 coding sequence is TGCAGCGTGAGGGACAGGGGGTACGAGCAGTACTTC.

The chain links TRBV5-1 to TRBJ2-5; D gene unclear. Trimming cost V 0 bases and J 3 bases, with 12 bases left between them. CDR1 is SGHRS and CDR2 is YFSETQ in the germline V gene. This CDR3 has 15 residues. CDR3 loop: CASSLVGSEEETQYF. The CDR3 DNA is TGCGCCAGCAGCTTGGTCGGCAGCGAAGAAGAGACCCAGTACTTC.

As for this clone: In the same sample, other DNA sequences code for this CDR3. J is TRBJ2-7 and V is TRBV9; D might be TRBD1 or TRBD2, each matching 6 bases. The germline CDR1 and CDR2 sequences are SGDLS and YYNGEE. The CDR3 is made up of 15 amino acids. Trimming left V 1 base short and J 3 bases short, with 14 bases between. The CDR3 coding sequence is TGTGCCAGCAGCGTATCGGGGGCAGGGATCTACGAGCAGTACTTC. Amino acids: CASSVSGAGIYEQYF.

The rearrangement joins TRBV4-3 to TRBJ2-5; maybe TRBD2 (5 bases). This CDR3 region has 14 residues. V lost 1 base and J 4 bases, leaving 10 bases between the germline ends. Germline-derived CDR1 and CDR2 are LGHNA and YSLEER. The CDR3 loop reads CASSQVLGRETQYF. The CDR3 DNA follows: TGCGCCAGCAGCCAAGTATTGGGGAGAGAGACCCAGTACTTC.

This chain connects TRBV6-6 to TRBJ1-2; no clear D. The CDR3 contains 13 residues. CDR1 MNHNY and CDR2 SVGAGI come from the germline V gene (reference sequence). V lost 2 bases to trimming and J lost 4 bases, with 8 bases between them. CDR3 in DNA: TGTGCCAGCAGTTACGGCATCGTCTATGGCTACACCTTC. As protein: CASSYGIVYGYTF.

DNA of the CDR3: TGTGCCAGCAGTCACGGACCAAACACCGGGGAGCTGTTTTTT. As protein: CASSHGPNTGELFF. J is TRBJ2-2 and V is TRBV7-2; no clear D gene. Germline loops: CDR1 SGHTA, CDR2 FQGNSA. Trimming pared 6 bases from V and 2 bases from J, leaving 10 bases between. The CDR3 contains 14 residues.

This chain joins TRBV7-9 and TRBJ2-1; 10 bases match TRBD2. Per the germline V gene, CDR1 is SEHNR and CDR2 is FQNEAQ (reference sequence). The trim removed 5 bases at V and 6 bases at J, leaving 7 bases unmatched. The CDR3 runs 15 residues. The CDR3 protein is CASSTGTSAVNEQFF. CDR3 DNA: TGTGCCAGCAGCACTGGGACTAGCGCCGTCAATGAGCAGTTCTTC.

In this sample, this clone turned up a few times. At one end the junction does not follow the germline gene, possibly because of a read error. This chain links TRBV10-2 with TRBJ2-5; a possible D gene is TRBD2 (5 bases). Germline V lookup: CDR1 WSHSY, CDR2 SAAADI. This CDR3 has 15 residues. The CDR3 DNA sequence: TGCGTCAGCAGTGAGTCGTGGGCTAGCTTAGAGACCCAGTACTTC. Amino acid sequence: CVSSESWASLETQYF.

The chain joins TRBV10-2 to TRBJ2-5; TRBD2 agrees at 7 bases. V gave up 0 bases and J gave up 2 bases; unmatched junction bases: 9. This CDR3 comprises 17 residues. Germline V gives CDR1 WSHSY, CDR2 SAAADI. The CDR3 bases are TGCGCCAGCAGTGAGTCACCCCCGGCGGGGGAGCAAGAGACCCAGTACTTC. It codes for CASSESPPAGEQETQYF.

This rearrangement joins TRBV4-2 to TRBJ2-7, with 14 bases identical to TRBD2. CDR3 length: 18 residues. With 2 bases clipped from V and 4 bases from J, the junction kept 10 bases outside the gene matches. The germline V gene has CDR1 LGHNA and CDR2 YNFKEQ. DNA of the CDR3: TGTGCCAGCAGCCAAAGGCCCAGGACTAGCGGGGGGCTATACGAGCAGTACTTC. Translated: CASSQRPRTSGGLYEQYF.

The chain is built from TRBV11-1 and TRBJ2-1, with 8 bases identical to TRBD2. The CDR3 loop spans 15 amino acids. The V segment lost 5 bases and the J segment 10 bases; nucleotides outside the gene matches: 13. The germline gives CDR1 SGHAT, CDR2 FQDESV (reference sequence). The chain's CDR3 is CASSLGAGAPREQFF. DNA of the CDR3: TGTGCCAGCAGCCTCGGAGCGGGGGCCCCGAGAGAGCAGTTCTTC.

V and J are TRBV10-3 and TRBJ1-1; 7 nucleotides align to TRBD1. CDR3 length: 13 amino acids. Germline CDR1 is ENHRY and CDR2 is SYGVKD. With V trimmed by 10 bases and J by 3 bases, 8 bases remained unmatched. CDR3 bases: TGTGCCAACCAGGACAGGATGGACACTGAAGCTTTCTTT. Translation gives CANQDRMDTEAFF.

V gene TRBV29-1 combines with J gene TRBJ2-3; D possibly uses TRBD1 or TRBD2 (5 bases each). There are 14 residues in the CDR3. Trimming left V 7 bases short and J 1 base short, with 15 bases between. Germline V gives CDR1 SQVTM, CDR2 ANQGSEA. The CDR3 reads CSASFEGRTDTQYF. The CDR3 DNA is TGCAGCGCGAGCTTCGAGGGACGCACAGATACGCAGTATTTT.

The CDR3 region is CASSLADSANYGYTF. The CDR3 DNA reads TGCGCCAGCAGCTTGGCCGACTCAGCTAACTATGGCTACACCTTC. The V and J genes are TRBV5-1 and TRBJ1-2, with no clear D. The ends were cut back, 0 bases at V and 0 bases at J, with 9 bases in the middle. Germline V gene data show CDR1 as SGHRS and CDR2 as YFSETQ. The CDR3 extends over 15 amino acids.

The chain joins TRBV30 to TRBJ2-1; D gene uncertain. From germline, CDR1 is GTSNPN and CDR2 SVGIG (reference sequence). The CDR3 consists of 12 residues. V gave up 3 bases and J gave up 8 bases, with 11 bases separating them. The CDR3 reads CAWREQSYEQFF. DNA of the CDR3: TGTGCCTGGAGGGAACAGTCCTATGAGCAGTTCTTC. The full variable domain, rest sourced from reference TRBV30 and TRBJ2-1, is SQTIHQWPATLVQPVGSPLSLECTVEGTSNPNLYWYRQAAGRGLQLLFYSVGIGQISSEVPQNLSASRPQDRQFILSSKKLLLSDSGFYLCAWREQSYEQFFGPGTRLTVL.

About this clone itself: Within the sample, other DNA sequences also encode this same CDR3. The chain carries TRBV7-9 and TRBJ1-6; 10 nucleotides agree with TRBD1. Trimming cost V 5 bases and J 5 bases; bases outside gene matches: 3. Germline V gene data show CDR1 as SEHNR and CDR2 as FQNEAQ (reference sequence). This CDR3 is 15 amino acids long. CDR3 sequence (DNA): TGTGCCAGCAGCCGGGGGACAGGGGATAATTCACCCCTCCACTTT. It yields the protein CASSRGTGDNSPLHF.

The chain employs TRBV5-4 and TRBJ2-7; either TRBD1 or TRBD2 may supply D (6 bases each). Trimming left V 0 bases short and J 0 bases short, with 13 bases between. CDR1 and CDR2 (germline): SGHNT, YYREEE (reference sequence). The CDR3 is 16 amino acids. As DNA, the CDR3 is TGTGCCAGCAGCTTGGTGACAGGAGGGGCCTCCTACGAGCAGTACTTC. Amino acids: CASSLVTGGASYEQYF.

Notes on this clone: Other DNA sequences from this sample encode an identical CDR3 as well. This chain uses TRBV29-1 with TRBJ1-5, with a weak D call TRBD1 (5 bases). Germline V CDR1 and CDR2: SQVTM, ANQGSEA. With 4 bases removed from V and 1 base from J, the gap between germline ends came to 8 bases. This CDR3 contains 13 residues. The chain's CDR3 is CSVGGDSNQPQHF. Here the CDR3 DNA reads TGCAGCGTTGGGGGGGACAGCAATCAGCCCCAGCATTTT. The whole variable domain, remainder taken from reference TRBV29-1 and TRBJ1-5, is SAVISQKPSRDICQRGTSLTIQCQVDSQVTMMFWYRQQPGQSLTLIATANQGSEATYESGFVIDKFPISRPNLTFSTLTVSNMSPEDSSIYLCSVGGDSNQPQHFGDGTRLSIL.

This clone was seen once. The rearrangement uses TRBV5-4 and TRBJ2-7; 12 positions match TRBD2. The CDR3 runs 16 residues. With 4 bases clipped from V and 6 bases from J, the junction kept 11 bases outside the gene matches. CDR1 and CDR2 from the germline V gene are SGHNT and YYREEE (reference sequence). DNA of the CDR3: TGTGCCAGCAGCCCCGGACTAGCGGGGCCCTACGGCGAGCAGTACTTC. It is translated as CASSPGLAGPYGEQYF.

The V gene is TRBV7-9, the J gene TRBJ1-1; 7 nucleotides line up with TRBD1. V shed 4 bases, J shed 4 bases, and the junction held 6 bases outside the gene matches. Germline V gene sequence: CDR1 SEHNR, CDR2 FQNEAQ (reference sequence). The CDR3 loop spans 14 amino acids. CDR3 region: CASSSRQGITEAFF. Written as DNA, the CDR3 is TGTGCCAGCAGCTCTCGACAGGGAATCACTGAAGCTTTCTTT.

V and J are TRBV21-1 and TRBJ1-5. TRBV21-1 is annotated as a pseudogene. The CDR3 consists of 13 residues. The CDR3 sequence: CASSMGELEPQHF. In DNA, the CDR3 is TGTGCCAGCAGCATGGGTGAGTTGGAGCCCCAGCATTTT.

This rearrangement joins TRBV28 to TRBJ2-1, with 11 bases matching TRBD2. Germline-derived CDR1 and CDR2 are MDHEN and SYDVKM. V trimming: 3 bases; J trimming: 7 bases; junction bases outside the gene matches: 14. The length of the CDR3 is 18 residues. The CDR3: CASSLSGQTGLAANEQFF. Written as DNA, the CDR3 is TGTGCCAGCAGTTTGTCGGGTCAAACGGGACTAGCGGCAAATGAGCAGTTCTTC.

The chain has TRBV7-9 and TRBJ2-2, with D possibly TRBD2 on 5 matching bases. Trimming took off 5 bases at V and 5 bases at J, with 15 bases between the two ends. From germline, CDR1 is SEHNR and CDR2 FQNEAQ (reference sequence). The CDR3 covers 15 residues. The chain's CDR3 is CASSPWVGSTGELFF. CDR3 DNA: TGTGCCAGCAGCCCCTGGGTGGGGAGTACCGGGGAGCTGTTTTTT.